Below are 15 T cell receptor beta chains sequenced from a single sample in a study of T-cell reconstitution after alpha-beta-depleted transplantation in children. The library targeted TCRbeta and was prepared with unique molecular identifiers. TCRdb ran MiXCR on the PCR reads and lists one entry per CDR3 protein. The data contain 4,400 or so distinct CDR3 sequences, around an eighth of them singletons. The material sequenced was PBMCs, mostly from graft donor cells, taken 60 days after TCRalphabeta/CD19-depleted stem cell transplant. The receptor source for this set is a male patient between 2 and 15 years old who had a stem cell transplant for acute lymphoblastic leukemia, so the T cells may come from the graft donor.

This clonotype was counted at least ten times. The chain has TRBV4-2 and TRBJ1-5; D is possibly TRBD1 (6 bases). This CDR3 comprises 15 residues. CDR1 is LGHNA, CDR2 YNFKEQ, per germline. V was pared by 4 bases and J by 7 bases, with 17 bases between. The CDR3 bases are TGTGCCAGCAGCCGGGAACCCGAAGGGGGACAGCCCCAGCATTTT. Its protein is CASSREPEGGQPQHF.

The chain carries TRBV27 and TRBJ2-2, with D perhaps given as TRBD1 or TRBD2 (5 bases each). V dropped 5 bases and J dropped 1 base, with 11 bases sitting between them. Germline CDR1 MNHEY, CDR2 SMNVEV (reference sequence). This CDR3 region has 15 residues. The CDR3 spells CASSPIGGNTGELFF. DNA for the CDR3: TGTGCCAGCAGTCCGATTGGGGGGAACACCGGGGAGCTGTTTTTT.

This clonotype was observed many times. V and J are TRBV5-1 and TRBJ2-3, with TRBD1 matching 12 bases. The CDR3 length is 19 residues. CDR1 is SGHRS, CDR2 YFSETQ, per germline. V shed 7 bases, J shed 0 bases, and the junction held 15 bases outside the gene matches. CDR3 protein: CASGEPGQGAGSSTDTQYF. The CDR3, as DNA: TGCGCCAGCGGTGAACCGGGACAGGGGGCCGGGTCTAGCACAGATACGCAGTATTTT.

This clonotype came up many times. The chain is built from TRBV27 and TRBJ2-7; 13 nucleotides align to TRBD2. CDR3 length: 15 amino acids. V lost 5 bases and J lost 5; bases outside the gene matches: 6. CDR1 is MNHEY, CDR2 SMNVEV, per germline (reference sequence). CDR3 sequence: CASSKRLAGGHEQYF. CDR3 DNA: TGTGCCAGCAGTAAACGACTAGCGGGGGGCCACGAGCAGTACTTC.

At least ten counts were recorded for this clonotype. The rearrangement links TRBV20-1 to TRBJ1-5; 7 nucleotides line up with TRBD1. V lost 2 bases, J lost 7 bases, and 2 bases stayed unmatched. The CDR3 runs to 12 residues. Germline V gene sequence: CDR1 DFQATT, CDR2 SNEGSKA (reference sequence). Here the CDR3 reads CSARQGGQPQHF. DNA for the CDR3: TGCAGTGCTAGACAGGGGGGACAGCCCCAGCATTTT.

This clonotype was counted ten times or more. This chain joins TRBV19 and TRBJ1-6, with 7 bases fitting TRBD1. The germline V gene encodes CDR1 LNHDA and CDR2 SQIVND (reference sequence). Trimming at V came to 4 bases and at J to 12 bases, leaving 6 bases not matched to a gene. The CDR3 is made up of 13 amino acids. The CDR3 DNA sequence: TGTGCCAGTAGTAGCGACAGGGTCCTACCCCTCCACTTT. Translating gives CASSSDRVLPLHF.

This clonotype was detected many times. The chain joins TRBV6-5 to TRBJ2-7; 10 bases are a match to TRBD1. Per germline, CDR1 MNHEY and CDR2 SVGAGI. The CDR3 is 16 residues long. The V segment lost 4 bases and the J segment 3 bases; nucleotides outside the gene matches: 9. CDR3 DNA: TGTGCCAGCAGTTCCCGTCGACAGGGGGCTCGCTACGAGCAGTACTTC. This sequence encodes CASSSRRQGARYEQYF.

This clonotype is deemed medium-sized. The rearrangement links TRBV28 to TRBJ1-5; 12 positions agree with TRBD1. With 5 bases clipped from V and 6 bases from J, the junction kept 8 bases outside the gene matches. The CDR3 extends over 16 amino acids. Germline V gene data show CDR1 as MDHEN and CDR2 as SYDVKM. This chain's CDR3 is CASSPPGQGAVQPQHF. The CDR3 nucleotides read TGTGCCAGCAGTCCGCCGGGACAGGGGGCGGTTCAGCCCCAGCATTTT.

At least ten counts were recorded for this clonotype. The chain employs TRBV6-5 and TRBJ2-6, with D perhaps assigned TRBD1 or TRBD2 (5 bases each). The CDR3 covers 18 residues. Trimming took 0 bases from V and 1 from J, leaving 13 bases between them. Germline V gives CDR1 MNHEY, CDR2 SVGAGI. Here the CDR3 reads CASSYSGRSGSGANVLTF. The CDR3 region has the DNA TGTGCCAGCAGTTACTCGGGACGGTCCGGGTCTGGGGCCAACGTCCTGACTTTC.

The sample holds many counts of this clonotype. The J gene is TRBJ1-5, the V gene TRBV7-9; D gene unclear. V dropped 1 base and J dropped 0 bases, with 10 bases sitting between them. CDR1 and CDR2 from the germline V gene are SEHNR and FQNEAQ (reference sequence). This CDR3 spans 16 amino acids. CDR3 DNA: TGTGCCAGCAGCTTAGGAGGTCAGAATAGCAATCAGCCCCAGCATTTT. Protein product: CASSLGGQNSNQPQHF.

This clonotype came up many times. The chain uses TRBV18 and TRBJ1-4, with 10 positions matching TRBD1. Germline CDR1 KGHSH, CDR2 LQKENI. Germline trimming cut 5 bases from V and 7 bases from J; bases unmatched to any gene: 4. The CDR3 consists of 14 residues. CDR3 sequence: CASSTDRGAEKLFF. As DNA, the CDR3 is TGTGCCAGCTCAACGGACAGGGGGGCTGAAAAACTGTTTTTT.

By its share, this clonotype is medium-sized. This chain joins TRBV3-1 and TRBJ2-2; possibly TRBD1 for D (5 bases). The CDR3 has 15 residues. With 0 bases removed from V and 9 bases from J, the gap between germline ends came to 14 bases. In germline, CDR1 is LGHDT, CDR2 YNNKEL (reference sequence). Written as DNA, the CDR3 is TGTGCCAGCAGCCAAGAACTGGGCAGGGTCCGGGAGCTGTTTTTT. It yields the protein CASSQELGRVRELFF. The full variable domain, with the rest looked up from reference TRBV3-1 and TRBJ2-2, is DTAVSQTPKYLVTQMGNDKSIKCEQNLGHDTMYWYKQDSKKFLKIMFSYNNKELIINETVPNRFSPKSPDKAHLNLHINSLELGDSAVYFCASSQELGRVRELFFGEGSRLTVL.

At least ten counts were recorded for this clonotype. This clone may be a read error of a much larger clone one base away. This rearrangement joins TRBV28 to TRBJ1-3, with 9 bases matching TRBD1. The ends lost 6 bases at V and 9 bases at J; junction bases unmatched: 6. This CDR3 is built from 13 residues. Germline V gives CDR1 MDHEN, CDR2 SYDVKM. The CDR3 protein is CASRGQGAGTIYF. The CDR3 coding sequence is TGTGCCAGCAGGGGACAGGGCGCTGGCACCATATATTTT.

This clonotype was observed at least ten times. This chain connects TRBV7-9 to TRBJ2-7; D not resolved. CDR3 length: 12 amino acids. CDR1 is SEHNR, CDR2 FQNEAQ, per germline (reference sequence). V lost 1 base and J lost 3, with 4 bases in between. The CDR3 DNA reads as TGTGCCAGCAGCTTAGTTCTCTACGAGCAGTACTTC. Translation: CASSLVLYEQYF.

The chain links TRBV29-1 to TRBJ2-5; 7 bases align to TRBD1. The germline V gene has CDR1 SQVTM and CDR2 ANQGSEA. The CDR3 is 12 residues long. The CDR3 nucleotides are TGCAGTCAAACAGGTCAAACAGGGGCCCAGTACTTC. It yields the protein CSQTGQTGAQYF.